The 23 T cell receptor beta chains presented below share a single source sample, sequenced in a study of radiotherapy plus CTLA-4 blockade in lung cancer. Sequenced by immunoSEQ multiplex PCR; TCRdb stores in-frame clones only, minus some. The table includes 85,000 to 100,000 clones, about 87% detected once. This material consisted of peripheral blood, taken from a patient treated with radiotherapy plus ipilimumab. All receptors derive from a human donor with non-small cell lung cancer that progressed on radiotherapy plus ipilimumab.

CDR3 loop: CASRTSGICGEQYF. Written as DNA, the CDR3 is TGTGCCAGCAGGACAAGCGGGATCTGTGGTGAGCAGTACTTC. This sequence joins TRBV6-5 and TRBJ2-7, with 7 bases identical to TRBD2. Germline CDR1 MNHEY, CDR2 SVGAGI. The CDR3 has 14 amino acids. J was trimmed by 7 bases and V by 6 bases; bases with no gene match: 12.

The chain joins TRBV19 to TRBJ2-7, with TRBD2 matching 11 bases. With 1 base clipped from V and 5 bases from J, the junction kept 7 bases outside the gene matches. The CDR3 spans 16 residues. Germline V CDR1 and CDR2: LNHDA, SQIVND (reference sequence). The CDR3, as DNA: TGTGCCAGTAGTATAGCTATAGCGGGAGGGAGGAACGAGCAGTACTTC. Protein sequence: CASSIAIAGGRNEQYF.

The chain couples TRBV11-3 to TRBJ1-1; D gene unclear. The CDR3 loop spans 15 amino acids. Trimming left V 4 bases short and J 0 bases short, with 12 bases between. Germline values: CDR1 SGHNT, CDR2 YENEEA. The CDR3 loop reads CASSSHGAVNTEAFF. CDR3 sequence (DNA): TGTGCCAGCAGCTCACACGGCGCGGTGAACACTGAAGCTTTCTTT.

This clone was recorded only once. The V call is TRBV7-2, the J call TRBJ1-2, with unresolved D. CDR1 is SGHTA, CDR2 FQGNSA, per germline. The CDR3 loop spans 15 amino acids. The V end was cut by 5 bases, the J end by 0 bases, with 13 bases between. CDR3: CASSPPGPSNYGYTF. In nucleotides, the CDR3 is TGTGCCAGCAGCCCCCCAGGTCCGTCTAACTATGGCTACACCTTC.

J is TRBJ2-7 and V is TRBV2; D is perhaps TRBD1 (6 bases). The CDR3 has 14 residues. V was cut by 6 bases and J by 0 bases, with 12 bases left in between. CDR1 and CDR2 (germline): SNHLY, FYNNEI. The CDR3 region is CASREGESSYEQYF. The CDR3 DNA sequence: TGTGCCAGCAGAGAGGGGGAGAGCTCCTACGAGCAGTACTTC. Filled out from reference TRBV2 and TRBJ2-7, the complete variable domain reads EPEVTQTPSHQVTQMGQEVILRCVPISNHLYFYWYRQILGQKVEFLVSFYNNEISEKSEIFDDQFSVERPDGSNFTLKIRSTKLEDSAMYFCASREGESSYEQYFGPGTRLTVT.

This clone has only one observation. V is TRBV9 and J is TRBJ2-2; the D gene is possibly TRBD2 (5 bases). Trimming removed 3 bases at V and 7 bases at J, with 19 bases between. The V gene's germline CDR1 is SGDLS and CDR2 YYNGEE. This CDR3 region has 16 residues. Here the CDR3 reads CASSATPDSGYGELFF. CDR3 nucleotides: TGTGCCAGCAGCGCCACCCCGGACTCCGGCTACGGGGAGCTGTTTTTT.

J is TRBJ1-1 and V is TRBV19; TRBD1 is a possible D gene (6 bases). The CDR3 is made up of 16 amino acids. Germline CDR1 LNHDA, CDR2 SQIVND (reference sequence). The V end lost 3 bases, the J end lost 5 bases, and 19 bases lay between the germline ends. CDR3: CASSIGRWGGRTEAFF. Written as DNA, the CDR3 is TGTGCCAGTAGTATCGGGCGTTGGGGGGGGCGTACTGAAGCTTTCTTT.

The rearrangement joins TRBV7-2 to TRBJ2-2; TRBD2 might be the D (5 bases). In germline, CDR1 is SGHTA, CDR2 FQGNSA. V lost 0 bases and J lost 7, with 18 bases in between. CDR3 size: 17 residues. Here the CDR3 reads CASSLAPRALRGGELFF. The CDR3 DNA sequence: TGTGCCAGCAGCTTAGCGCCCCGGGCTCTACGGGGCGGGGAGCTGTTTTTT. The variable domain in full, completed from reference TRBV7-2 and TRBJ2-2, reads GAGVSQSPSNKVTEKGKDVELRCDPISGHTALYWYRQSLGQGLEFLIYFQGNSAPDKSGLPSDRFSAERTGGSVSTLTIQRTQQEDSAVYLCASSLAPRALRGGELFFGEGSRLTVL.

The chain is built from TRBV11-3 and TRBJ2-1, with D possibly matching TRBD2 (5 bases). V dropped 1 base and J dropped 7 bases, with 17 bases sitting between them. Germline CDR1 and CDR2: SGHNT and YENEEA. This CDR3 is 16 amino acids long. The CDR3 reads CASSLVADFHVNEQFF. The CDR3 nucleotides are TGTGCCAGCAGCTTAGTGGCGGACTTCCATGTGAATGAGCAGTTCTTC.

The V call is TRBV10-2, the J call TRBJ2-7; 9 positions match TRBD1. Looked up from germline, CDR1 is WSHSY and CDR2 is SAAADI. The CDR3 runs to 14 residues. V gave up 6 bases and J gave up 2 bases; unmatched junction bases: 5. The chain's CDR3 is CASRGGQGAYEQYF. The CDR3 nucleotides read TGCGCCAGCAGGGGGGGACAGGGAGCCTACGAGCAGTACTTC.

The J gene is TRBJ1-4, the V gene TRBV7-2; 7 bases line up with TRBD1. The V segment lost 5 bases and the J segment 11 bases; nucleotides outside the gene matches: 11. CDR1 SGHTA and CDR2 FQGNSA come from the germline V gene. CDR3 length equals 14 residues. CDR3 coding DNA: TGTGCCAGCAGCCAAGGGGGCCAGGTTGGGAAACTGTTTTTT. Residues: CASSQGGQVGKLFF. The variable domain in full, with the rest retrieved from reference TRBV7-2 and TRBJ1-4, is GAGVSQSPSNKVTEKGKDVELRCDPISGHTALYWYRQSLGQGLEFLIYFQGNSAPDKSGLPSDRFSAERTGGSVSTLTIQRTQQEDSAVYLCASSQGGQVGKLFFGSGTQLSVL.

The chain joins TRBV6-5 to TRBJ1-1; the D gene is possibly TRBD1 (5 bases). Germline V gene sequence: CDR1 MNHEY, CDR2 SVGAGI. This CDR3 has 10 residues. As DNA, the CDR3 is TGTGGGGACTTGAACACTGAAGCTTTCTTT. It is translated as CGDLNTEAFF.

The CDR3 sequence is CASSPGHNEQFF. CDR3 coding DNA: TGTGCCAGCAGCCCCGGCCACAATGAGCAGTTCTTC. V gene TRBV11-3 combines with J gene TRBJ2-1; D unclear. Looked up from germline, CDR1 is SGHNT and CDR2 is YENEEA. V lost 5 bases and J lost 5, with 7 bases in between. The CDR3 totals 12 residues.

J is TRBJ2-1 and V is TRBV30; D ambiguous. Trimming removed 5 bases from V and 3 bases from J, with 11 bases in between. The CDR3 runs 13 residues. From germline, CDR1 is GTSNPN and CDR2 SVGIG (reference sequence). CDR3 loop: CAWGPVSYNEQFF. DNA of the CDR3: TGTGCCTGGGGGCCCGTAAGCTACAATGAGCAGTTCTTC.

The genes are TRBV6-9 and TRBJ2-4; tentatively, D is TRBD2 (5 bases). The CDR3 covers 20 residues. Germline V CDR1 and CDR2: MNHGY, SVAAGI. Trimming removed 0 bases from V and 1 base from J, with 22 bases in between. CDR3 nucleotides: TGTGCCAGCAGTTATTCGCCCTCGCCCGGACTGTCTGACGCCAAAAACATTCAGTACTTC. It is translated as CASSYSPSPGLSDAKNIQYF.

The chain joins TRBV5-1 to TRBJ2-3, with 7 positions matching TRBD2. Per germline, CDR1 SGHRS and CDR2 YFSETQ. This CDR3 region has 14 residues. V shed 3 bases and J 4 bases; nucleotides not matched to a gene: 5. The CDR3 loop reads CASSSGLGPDTQYF. In DNA, the CDR3 is TGCGCCAGCAGCTCAGGACTAGGCCCAGATACGCAGTATTTT. Looking up the rest from reference TRBV5-1 and TRBJ2-3 gives the full variable domain: KAGVTQTPRYLIKTRGQQVTLSCSPISGHRSVSWYQQTPGQGLQFLFEYFSETQRNKGNFPGRFSGRQFSNSRSEMNVSTLELGDSALYLCASSSGLGPDTQYFGPGTRLTVL.

The chain links TRBV6-5 to TRBJ1-2; D is uncertain. V lost 8 bases to trimming and J lost 6 bases, with 16 bases between them. The CDR3 sequence is 13 residues long. Germline V gene lookup returns CDR1 MNHEY and CDR2 SVGAGI. The CDR3 DNA follows: TGTGCCAGCCCCGAGGGTGGAGGAGATGGCTACACCTTC. Protein product: CASPEGGGDGYTF.

This clone was seen more than once but under ten times. This chain uses TRBV6-6 with TRBJ2-1; TRBD2 aligns across 9 bases. Germline V gene lookup returns CDR1 MNHNY and CDR2 SVGAGI (reference sequence). V shed 9 bases and J 7 bases; nucleotides not matched to a gene: 7. The CDR3 extends over 13 amino acids. The CDR3 nucleotides are TGTGCCAGTAGCGGGGGCCGGCTTAATGAGCAGTTCTTC. It specifies CASSGGRLNEQFF.

The chain recombines TRBV6-5 with TRBJ2-4, with D possibly TRBD1 on 5 matching bases. The germline gives CDR1 MNHEY, CDR2 SVGAGI. V shed 6 bases and J shed 0 bases, with 9 bases lying between them. The CDR3 is 14 residues long. CDR3 amino acids: CASRGLGAKNIQYF. For the CDR3, the DNA is TGTGCCAGCAGGGGGCTTGGAGCCAAAAACATTCAGTACTTC.

This chain connects TRBV4-2 to TRBJ2-3; perhaps TRBD2 as D (5 bases). The germline V gene has CDR1 LGHNA and CDR2 YNFKEQ. The CDR3 has 13 residues. The V gene lost 4 bases and the J gene lost 5 bases, with 10 bases spanning the gap. CDR3: CASSPRAEDTQYF. The CDR3, as DNA: TGTGCCAGCAGCCCGCGAGCGGAAGATACGCAGTATTTT.

This clone has a handful of counts. This rearrangement joins TRBV19 to TRBJ1-2; D gene ambiguous. The ends were cut back, 5 bases at V and 9 bases at J, with 13 bases in the middle. The CDR3 has 12 amino acids. Per the germline V gene, CDR1 is LNHDA and CDR2 is SQIVND (reference sequence). CDR3 sequence: CASSAHFISYTF. CDR3 nucleotide sequence: TGTGCCAGTAGTGCCCATTTTATCAGCTACACCTTC.

The rearrangement links TRBV27 to TRBJ1-2, with D possibly TRBD1 on 6 matching bases. The CDR3 runs to 12 residues. The V end lost 7 bases, the J end lost 9 bases, and 15 bases lay between the germline ends. Germline V gene data show CDR1 as MNHEY and CDR2 as SMNVEV (reference sequence). As DNA, the CDR3 is TGTGCCAGCAAGGGGGGCGCTTCAAGCTACACCTTC. Amino acid sequence: CASKGGASSYTF.

The rearrangement uses TRBV6-6 and TRBJ1-1, with D unclear. The CDR3 covers 15 residues. Trimming took 6 bases from V and 5 from J, leaving 19 bases between them. Germline V lookup: CDR1 MNHNY, CDR2 SVGAGI (reference sequence). CDR3 sequence: CASSPTDTRWTEAFF. The CDR3 nucleotides read TGTGCCAGCAGCCCTACAGATACCCGATGGACTGAAGCTTTCTTT.